These 27 T cell receptor beta chains came from one sample sequenced in a study of blood T cell repertoires in COVID-19. Produced via immunoSEQ multiplex PCR; TCRdb's table is partial and in-frame only. In the table there are fewer than 700,000 clones, 85% to 90% of which are singletons. The sample comprised peripheral blood. These receptors were obtained from a woman aged 45-60 years with COVID-19, enrolled during active disease.

The gene calls are TRBV11-2 and TRBJ1-5, with 9 bases identical to TRBD1. The germline gives CDR1 SGHAT, CDR2 FQNNGV. V was pared by 5 bases and J by 2 bases, with 7 bases of the junction left unmatched. The CDR3 has 16 amino acids. The CDR3 is CASSPGTGSGNQPQHF. Here the CDR3 DNA reads TGTGCCAGCAGCCCAGGGACAGGGAGCGGCAATCAGCCCCAGCATTTT.

The rearrangement joins TRBV7-9 to TRBJ2-1; 7 bases match TRBD1. The ends lost 5 bases at V and 6 bases at J; junction bases unmatched: 7. This CDR3 is built from 14 residues. Per the germline V gene, CDR1 is SEHNR and CDR2 is FQNEAQ (reference sequence). The CDR3 is CASSLRDSGNEQFF. CDR3 sequence (DNA): TGTGCCAGCAGCCTCCGGGACAGTGGCAATGAGCAGTTCTTC.

The chain employs TRBV4-1 and TRBJ2-3, with 8 bases identical to TRBD1. CDR1 MGHRA and CDR2 YSYEKL come from the germline V gene. This CDR3 is built from 15 residues. V dropped 0 bases and J dropped 4; count of bases not matched to a gene: 3. The CDR3: CASSQEGTGADTQYF. The DNA for the CDR3 is TGCGCCAGCAGCCAAGAAGGGACAGGAGCAGATACGCAGTATTTT.

The CDR3 loop reads CASSQDPNRRTNEKLFF. The CDR3 DNA is TGCGCCAGCAGCCAAGACCCGAACAGGCGAACTAATGAAAAACTGTTTTTT. The rearrangement uses TRBV4-1 and TRBJ1-4; the D gene is possibly TRBD1 (5 bases). This CDR3 is 17 amino acids long. The germline gives CDR1 MGHRA, CDR2 YSYEKL. Trimming shortened V by 0 bases and J by 1 base, and 12 bases separated the two germline ends.

This sequence joins TRBV25-1 and TRBJ1-2, with 8 bases matching TRBD1. Trimming took 4 bases from V and 8 from J; bases not matched to a gene: 9. The CDR3 has 14 amino acids. CDR1 is MGHDK, CDR2 SYGVNS, per germline. The CDR3 reads CASSGGQGNRGYTF. In DNA form, the CDR3 reads TGTGCCAGCAGTGGTGGACAGGGTAACCGGGGCTACACCTTC.

This chain joins TRBV19 and TRBJ1-1, with 8 bases that match TRBD1. Germline V CDR1 and CDR2: LNHDA, SQIVND (reference sequence). The length of the CDR3 is 16 residues. V lost 5 bases, J lost 2 bases, and 10 bases stayed unmatched. In DNA form, the CDR3 reads TGTGCCAGTAGTTGGCCCTCAGGGGGCATTAACACTGAAGCTTTCTTT. Protein sequence: CASSWPSGGINTEAFF.

The CDR3 reads CASSRDSSGNTIYF. The CDR3 coding sequence is TGTGCCAGCAGCCGGGACAGCTCTGGAAACACCATATATTTT. The chain employs TRBV3-1 (or the pseudogene TRBV3-2) and TRBJ1-3; 7 nucleotides align to TRBD1. The CDR3 extends over 14 amino acids. The germline CDR1 and CDR2 sequences are LGHDT and YNNKEL (reference sequence). After removal of 4 bases from V and 0 bases from J, the junction contained 0 bases not matched to a gene.

This chain uses TRBV4-1 with TRBJ1-5; possibly TRBD1 for D (5 bases). The CDR3 extends over 16 amino acids. Per the germline V gene, CDR1 is MGHRA and CDR2 is YSYEKL. Trimming shortened V by 3 bases and J by 3 bases, and 15 bases separated the two germline ends. Written as DNA, the CDR3 is TGCGCCAGCAGCCAGGGGCACCCGACTCTCAATCAGCCCCAGCATTTT. Encoded protein: CASSQGHPTLNQPQHF.

On this clone itself: Other DNA sequences of this sample code for an identical CDR3. The V call is TRBV5-1, the J call TRBJ1-3, with 9 bases that match TRBD1. After removal of 4 bases from V and 1 base from J, the junction contained 3 bases not matched to a gene. Germline CDR1 reads SGHRS; CDR2 reads YFSETQ. This CDR3 contains 15 residues. The CDR3 DNA is TGCGCCAGCAGCCTGACAGGGGGTTCTGGAAACACCATATATTTT. Translating it yields CASSLTGGSGNTIYF.

The chain uses TRBV5-4 and TRBJ1-2; 7 nucleotides agree with TRBD1. From germline, CDR1 is SGHNT and CDR2 YYREEE (reference sequence). Trimming at V came to 0 bases and at J to 3 bases, leaving 5 bases not matched to a gene. The CDR3 covers 15 residues. The CDR3 loop reads CASSLVGQAYYGYTF. CDR3 DNA: TGTGCCAGCAGCTTGGTTGGACAGGCTTACTATGGCTACACCTTC.

This clone came up once. The sample has other DNA sequences that encode this CDR3 too. V gene TRBV7-9 combines with J gene TRBJ1-1; D is undetermined. Germline V gene sequence: CDR1 SEHNR, CDR2 FQNEAQ (reference sequence). V shed 3 bases and J shed 1 base, with 6 bases lying between them. CDR3 size: 13 residues. The CDR3 coding sequence is TGTGCCAGCAGCTTCGGAGGGAACACTGAAGCTTTCTTT. It encodes CASSFGGNTEAFF.

The chain links TRBV2 to TRBJ1-3, with a weak D call TRBD1 (6 bases). The length of the CDR3 is 15 residues. V was trimmed by 6 bases and J by 4 bases, leaving 16 bases between them. From germline, CDR1 is SNHLY and CDR2 FYNNEI. CDR3 in amino acids: CASSLDRQDGNTIYF. The CDR3 nucleotides read TGTGCCAGCAGCCTTGACAGGCAGGACGGAAACACCATATATTTT.

This clone showed up just once. The rearrangement links TRBV7-9 to TRBJ1-1; no clear D gene. V shed 0 bases and J shed 3 bases, with 11 bases lying between them. Germline V lookup: CDR1 SEHNR, CDR2 FQNEAQ (reference sequence). This CDR3 contains 15 residues. The CDR3 DNA sequence: TGTGCCAGCAGCTTAGCGTCCTTATCTGACACTGAAGCTTTCTTT. Protein: CASSLASLSDTEAFF.

The rearrangement links TRBV9 to TRBJ2-7, with D maybe TRBD1 (5 bases). The CDR3 is 14 amino acids. The germline V gene encodes CDR1 SGDLS and CDR2 YYNGEE. Trimming shortened V by 0 bases and J by 3 bases, and 10 bases separated the two germline ends. The CDR3 DNA reads as TGTGCCAGCAGCGTAGGCGCAGGGTACTACGAGCAGTACTTC. Translation: CASSVGAGYYEQYF.

The chain recombines TRBV6-5 with TRBJ1-2; D possibly corresponds to TRBD1 (6 bases). Trimming cost V 6 bases and J 7 bases, with 12 bases left between them. The length of the CDR3 is 12 residues. Looked up from germline, CDR1 is MNHEY and CDR2 is SVGAGI. CDR3 nucleotides: TGTGCCAGCAGACAGGGTATGGGTGGCTACACCTTC. Translating gives CASRQGMGGYTF.

The V and J genes are TRBV19 and TRBJ2-1, with D tentatively TRBD1 (6 bases). V lost 5 bases, J lost 0 bases, and 14 bases lay in between. The CDR3 is 16 residues long. Germline CDR1 and CDR2: LNHDA and SQIVND (reference sequence). The CDR3, as DNA: TGTGCCAGTAGTCACCAGGGGTTAGACTCCTACAATGAGCAGTTCTTC. As protein: CASSHQGLDSYNEQFF.

J is TRBJ2-1 and V is TRBV3-1 (or the pseudogene TRBV3-2), with TRBD2 matching 10 bases. The length of the CDR3 is 15 residues. The germline V gene has CDR1 LGHDT and CDR2 YNNKEL (reference sequence). With V trimmed by 2 bases and J by 7 bases, 5 bases remained unmatched. CDR3 residues: CASSQLAGVKNEQFF. The CDR3 DNA reads TGTGCCAGCAGCCAACTAGCGGGGGTGAAGAATGAGCAGTTCTTC.

This rearrangement joins TRBV11-2 to TRBJ1-2; TRBD1 is a possible D gene (5 bases). Germline V gives CDR1 SGHAT, CDR2 FQNNGV. The CDR3 is made up of 12 amino acids. With 0 bases removed from V and 13 bases from J, the gap between germline ends came to 12 bases. The CDR3 loop reads CASSLEDRGGTF. CDR3 sequence (DNA): TGTGCCAGCAGCTTAGAAGATAGGGGCGGCACCTTC.

The CDR3 reads CASSLRLAGAHYEQYF. CDR3 DNA: TGTGCCAGCAGCTTAAGACTAGCGGGGGCCCACTACGAGCAGTACTTC. The chain has TRBV13 and TRBJ2-7; 12 positions agree with TRBD2. Losses at the gene ends were 2 bases for V and 3 bases for J; bases not matched to a gene: 5. The CDR3 length is 16 residues. Germline lookup yields CDR1 PRHDT and CDR2 FYEKMQ (reference sequence).

The chain uses TRBV13 and TRBJ2-5; 12 bases agree with TRBD2. With V trimmed by 2 bases and J by 2 bases, 3 bases remained unmatched. This CDR3 is built from 16 residues. Germline V gene data show CDR1 as PRHDT and CDR2 as FYEKMQ (reference sequence). This CDR3 reads CASSLTLAGGQETQYF. The CDR3, as DNA: TGTGCCAGCAGCTTAACTCTAGCGGGGGGGCAAGAGACCCAGTACTTC. Variable domain in full (rest from reference TRBV13 and TRBJ2-5): AAGVIQSPRHLIKEKRETATLKCYPIPRHDTVYWYQQGPGQDPQFLISFYEKMQSDKGSIPDRFSAQQFSDYHSELNMSSLELGDSALYFCASSLTLAGGQETQYFGPGTRLLVL.

V usage is TRBV5-5 and J usage is TRBJ2-7, with D perhaps matching TRBD1 (6 bases). The CDR3 consists of 17 residues. CDR1 is SGHKS and CDR2 is YYEKEE in the germline V gene (reference sequence). V dropped 5 bases and J dropped 0 bases, with 21 bases sitting between them. The CDR3 here is CASSATKQGPSSYEQYF. CDR3 nucleotide sequence: TGTGCCAGCAGTGCCACCAAACAGGGTCCCAGCTCCTACGAGCAGTACTTC.

The rearrangement links TRBV27 to TRBJ2-2; D gene uncertain. Trimming took 4 bases from V and 3 from J, leaving 18 bases between them. The CDR3 is made up of 17 amino acids. Germline assignment: CDR1 MNHEY and CDR2 SMNVEV (reference sequence). The CDR3 nucleotides read TGTGCCAGCAGTTCGGCAACCGGGTCAACTTACACCGGGGAGCTGTTTTTT. Its protein is CASSSATGSTYTGELFF.

The gene calls are TRBV19 and TRBJ1-6; unclear D gene. Trimming removed 5 bases from V and 4 bases from J, with 9 bases in between. This CDR3 comprises 14 residues. In germline, CDR1 is LNHDA, CDR2 SQIVND (reference sequence). CDR3 amino acids: CASSPEVYNSPLHF. The CDR3 DNA reads TGTGCCAGTAGTCCCGAGGTGTATAATTCACCCCTCCACTTT.

The chain recombines TRBV12-3 or TRBV12-4 with TRBJ2-1, with 7 bases identical to TRBD2. The CDR3 spans 13 residues. Trimming removed 4 bases from V and 5 bases from J; junction bases left unmatched: 2. CDR3 sequence: CASSSSGDNEQFF. The CDR3 DNA follows: TGTGCCAGCAGTTCAAGCGGGGACAATGAGCAGTTCTTC.

V and J are TRBV30 and TRBJ2-7; 9 bases are a match to TRBD1. V lost 3 bases to trimming and J lost 2 bases; unmatched junction nucleotides: 17. Germline V gene lookup returns CDR1 GTSNPN and CDR2 SVGIG (reference sequence). The CDR3 has 18 amino acids. CDR3 DNA: TGTGCCTGGAGCCCAAAGGACAGGGGCCCAAATCTTGCCTACGAGCAGTACTTC. Amino acid sequence: CAWSPKDRGPNLAYEQYF.

The chain links TRBV9 to TRBJ1-2, with D hard to call. CDR3 length: 12 amino acids. Germline values: CDR1 SGDLS, CDR2 YYNGEE. V lost 3 bases, J lost 8 bases, and 11 bases lay in between. CDR3 DNA: TGTGCCAGCAGCGCGGGGAACGGGGGCTACACCTTC. Its protein is CASSAGNGGYTF.

The rearrangement uses TRBV28 and TRBJ1-4, with D possibly being TRBD1 (6 bases). Trimming took off 5 bases at V and 5 bases at J, with 12 bases between the two ends. Germline lookup yields CDR1 MDHEN and CDR2 SYDVKM. The CDR3 contains 14 residues. The CDR3 region is CASSGTPFNEKLFF. The CDR3 region has the DNA TGTGCCAGCAGTGGGACACCCTTCAATGAAAAACTGTTTTTT.